This T cell receptor beta chain emerged from a study of shared clonotypes between healthy human individuals (TCRdb year 2020). Notes on the research overall: The cohort comprised a couple of women and three men aged 18 to 49 years. For each donor, CD4 naive and CD4 memory were each run on three plates, CD8 naive on two plates, and CD8 memory on one plate. To increase sequencing depth and limit assay-specific biases, different laboratories used diverse techniques to prepare libraries and sequence TCR repertoires. Between about 0.94 and 8.9 billion PBMCs per donor were obtained by leukapheresis. The study deeply sequenced blood TCR repertoires of five healthy adults to estimate repertoire size and the extent of clonotype sharing between individuals. What the authors observed across the whole study: Sharing across a handful of donors was observed for roughly 5.4% of naive CD4, over 3% of naive CD8, 2% to 2.5% of memory CD4, and approximately 0.41% of memory CD8 clonotypes. Sampling was limited to blood, and TCR repertoires in tissue likely differ from TCR repertoires in blood. Pairwise subsampling led to the expectation that sequencing depth would affect the degree of clonotype sharing among donors. Naive subsets generally had larger estimated clonotype richness than memory subsets did. Higher generation probabilities were observed for clonotypes shared by all four sorted-subset donors than for non-shared clonotypes. The genetic and exposure-history diversity represented was limited by the small number of donors. Incomplete sequencing was indicated by rarefaction of sorted-subset datasets, despite the large sequencing depth.

Comment on this clone: Its antigen target is currently unknown. Nothing much larger sits one base from this clone, and base qualities are not available.

Using the deep immunoSEQ assay, TCR CDR3 regions were amplified from genomic DNA by multiplex PCR. Extracted genomic DNA from each cell subset was distributed evenly across all wells of several immunoSEQ 96-well plates, and each plate was treated as a replicate. For sorted subsets, about 210 ng of genomic DNA, equivalent to roughly 30,000 T cell genomes, went into each replicate PCR. Purified libraries were quantified with a Qubit 3.0 fluorometer, sized on a Bioanalyzer 2100, and re-quantified with the KAPA Library Quantification kit. Each immunoSEQ 96-well plate was sequenced on its own single-read 150-cycle Illumina NextSeq 550 flow cell. On the study's bioinformatics: Because only junctional sequences without quality scores were contained in the immunoSEQ output, filtering matching that applied to full-length reads could not be performed. Sequences were annotated with PyIR, a Python wrapper for IgBLAST v1.9, and V/J genes and CDR3 were assigned using IMGT germline references. Any read was removed if the V/J assignment was weak (E-value above 1e-6), the CDR3 was missing, or the read contained stop codons, out-of-frame junctions, or ambiguous translated residues. V3J clonotypes were defined by identical inferred V gene, J gene, and CDR3 amino acid sequence. To compute the percentage overlap between repertoires, the number of shared unique clonotypes was divided by the size of the smaller repertoire. Repertoire richness was assessed with RTK rarefaction, the Chao1 estimator, and Recon v2.1 estimates of unobserved clonotypes. Generation probabilities for all TCRbeta clonotypes obtained by the gDNA method from several donors were computed using OLGA. TCRdb limited this immuneACCESS table to in-frame rearrangements with V and J called. A share of clones is missing; checked studies link under half to unresolved V genes, and the rest is unexplained. V, J and clone size derive from that table, while D and trimming were established from the DNA sequence. Here the sample has approximately 2.5 million clones; over 85% occur a single time. The biggest ten clones account for about 0.39% of the sample.

The CDR3 starts with the cysteine, ends with the phenylalanine, and has 16 residues. Here the CDR3 DNA is all that survives: 48 bases in frame from base 1. The junction shows trimming of 4 bases on V and 6 bases on J, plus 20 bases between the germline ends. Via the germline V gene (reference sequence), CDR1 is SGHNT and CDR2 YYREEE. The donors were healthy, HIV-negative adults with no recently reported acute infections or vaccinations. Only Caucasian adults living in Nashville, Tennessee, USA were represented among the donors. CD4+ T cells were enriched through magnetic negative selection, after which naive cells were positively selected on CD45RA and the remaining negative fraction served as the memory subset. Blood was obtained by leukapheresis, after which PBMCs were separated by Ficoll-Histopaque density gradient centrifugation and cryopreserved in liquid nitrogen vapor phase. Purity and quantity of every magnetically sorted T cell population were checked by analytical flow cytometry. From each sorted fraction, genomic DNA was isolated and quantified by UV absorbance on a Nanodrop 2000c.

Recombination connected TRBV5-4 to TRBJ2-1, with an unclear D gene assignment. The sequencing sample was made of naive CD4+ T cells from PBMCs. This specimen's cell subset or site label, per the study, means: CD45RA+ positively selected. The TCR was taken from a man in his late teens or twenties in good health. Some clones in this sample may be carry-over from other donors' samples. Here the CDR3 is given as CASSPPPGRTGNEQFF. The bases read TGTGCCAGCAGCCCACCTCCAGGTCGGACGGGCAATGAGCAGTTCTTC.